This T cell receptor beta chain was retrieved from a study of vaccination and CD4 T cells after COVID-19. The wider study: Two-dose vaccination with either BNT162b2 or mRNA-1273 was given to participants.

Treatment noted: roughly 11-day PBMC culture with coronavirus spike peptide pools or control peptides (ViraFEST assay). Antigen-specific T cell expansion with peptide pools preceded TCR sequencing in the ViraFEST approach. IL-2 at around 9.4 IU/ml and peptide pools at roughly 11 ug/ml were added to PBMCs cultured at a few million per well. As to this clonotype: The antigen remains undetermined.

Cultured CD4+ T-cell DNA underwent Oncomine TCR Beta short-read sequencing. TCRdb fed the PCR reads into MiXCR, producing one record per CDR3 protein. This sample has about 17,000 distinct CDR3 sequences; around 50% occur once, and the top ten carry more than 10%. The TCR originated in a human donor who had recovered from COVID-19. Sequenced material: CD4+ T cells from blood, cultured in vitro.

The CDR3 here is CSARNGPLVNYGYTF. Written as DNA, the CDR3 is TGCAGTGCTAGAAACGGACCGCTCGTCAACTATGGCTACACCTTC. V and J are TRBV20-1 and TRBJ1-2; D gene uncertain. The V gene lost 2 bases and the J gene lost 2 bases, with 15 bases spanning the gap. The CDR3 sequence is 15 residues long. The germline gives CDR1 DFQATT, CDR2 SNEGSKA (reference sequence).